Detailed here is one T cell receptor (beta chain). The sample comes from a study of blood T cell repertoires in COVID-19. In the study overall: Italy, Spain and the United States were the sources of the convalescent and acute COVID-19 samples. PBMCs, B-cell-depleted T cells, or T cells provided the cDNA or gDNA that made up the material.

Original methodology: Nucleated cell counts were estimated from reference gene primer amplification. TCRdb keeps only in-frame clones here, not all; method: immunoSEQ multiplex PCR. Clonal size and the V and J genes are those of that table, whereas D and trimming came from the DNA. The sample lists about 98,000 clones; approximately 79% were seen once. V was pared by 1 base and J by 0 bases, with 8 bases between. CDR1 and CDR2 from the germline V gene are LNHDA and SQIVND (reference sequence). The CDR3 has 15 amino acids. Sequenced input: peripheral blood. The chain recombines TRBV19 with TRBJ2-3; D call uncertain. This clonotype originated in a man in his 70s with active or convalescent COVID-19. DNA for the CDR3: TGTGCCAGTAGTATAGGGTTCAGGAGCACAGATACGCAGTATTTT. This gives the protein CASSIGFRSTDTQYF.